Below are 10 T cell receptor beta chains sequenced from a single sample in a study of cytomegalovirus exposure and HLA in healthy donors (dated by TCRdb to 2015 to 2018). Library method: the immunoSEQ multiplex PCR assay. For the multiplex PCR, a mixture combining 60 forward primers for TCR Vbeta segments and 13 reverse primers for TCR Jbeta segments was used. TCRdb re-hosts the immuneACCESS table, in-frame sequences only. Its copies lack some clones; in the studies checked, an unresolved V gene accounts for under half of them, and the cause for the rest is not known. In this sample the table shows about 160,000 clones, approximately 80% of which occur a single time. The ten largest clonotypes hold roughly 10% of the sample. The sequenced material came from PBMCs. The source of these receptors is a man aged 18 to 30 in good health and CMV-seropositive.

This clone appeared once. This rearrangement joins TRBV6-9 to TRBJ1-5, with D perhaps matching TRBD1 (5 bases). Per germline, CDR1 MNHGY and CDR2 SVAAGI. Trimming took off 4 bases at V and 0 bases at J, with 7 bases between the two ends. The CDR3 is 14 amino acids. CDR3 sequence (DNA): TGTGCCAGCAGTTCAGGGAATAGCAATCAGCCCCAGCATTTT. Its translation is CASSSGNSNQPQHF.

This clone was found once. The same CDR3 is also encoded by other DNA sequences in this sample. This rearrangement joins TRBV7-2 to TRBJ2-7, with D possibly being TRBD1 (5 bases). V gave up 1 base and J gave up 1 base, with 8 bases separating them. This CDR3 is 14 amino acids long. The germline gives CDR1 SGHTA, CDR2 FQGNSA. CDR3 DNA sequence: TGTGCCAGCAGCTTAGTCACAGGATCCTACGAGCAGTACTTC. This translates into CASSLVTGSYEQYF.

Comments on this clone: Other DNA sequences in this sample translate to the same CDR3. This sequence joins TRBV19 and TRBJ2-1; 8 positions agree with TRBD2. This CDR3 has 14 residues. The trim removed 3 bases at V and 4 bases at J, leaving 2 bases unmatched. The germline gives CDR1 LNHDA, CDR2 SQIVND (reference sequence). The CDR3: CASSIGGGYNEQFF. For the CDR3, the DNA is TGTGCCAGTAGTATTGGCGGGGGGTACAATGAGCAGTTCTTC.

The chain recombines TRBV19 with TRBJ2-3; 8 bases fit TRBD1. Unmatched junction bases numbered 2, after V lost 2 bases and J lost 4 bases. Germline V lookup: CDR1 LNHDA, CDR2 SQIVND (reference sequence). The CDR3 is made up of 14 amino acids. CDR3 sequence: CASSIQGAADTQYF. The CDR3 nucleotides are TGTGCCAGTAGTATACAGGGGGCCGCAGATACGCAGTATTTT.

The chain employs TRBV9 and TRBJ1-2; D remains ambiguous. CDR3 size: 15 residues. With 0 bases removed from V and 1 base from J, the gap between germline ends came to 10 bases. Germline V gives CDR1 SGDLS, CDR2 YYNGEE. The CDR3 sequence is CASSVAAGYNYGYTF. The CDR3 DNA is TGTGCCAGCAGCGTAGCTGCAGGCTATAACTATGGCTACACCTTC.

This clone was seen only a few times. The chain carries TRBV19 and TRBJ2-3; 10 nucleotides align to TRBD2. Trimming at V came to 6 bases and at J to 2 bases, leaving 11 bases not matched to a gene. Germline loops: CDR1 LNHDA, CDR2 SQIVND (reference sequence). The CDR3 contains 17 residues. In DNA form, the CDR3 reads TGTGCCAGTAGCATTCGGCGGACTAGCGGATACACAGATACGCAGTATTTT. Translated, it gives CASSIRRTSGYTDTQYF.

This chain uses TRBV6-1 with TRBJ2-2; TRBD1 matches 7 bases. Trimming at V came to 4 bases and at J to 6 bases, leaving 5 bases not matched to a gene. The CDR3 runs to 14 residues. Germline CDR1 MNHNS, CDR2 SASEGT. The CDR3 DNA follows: TGTGCCAGCAGTGTAACAGGGGACGCCGGGGAGCTGTTTTTT. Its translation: CASSVTGDAGELFF.

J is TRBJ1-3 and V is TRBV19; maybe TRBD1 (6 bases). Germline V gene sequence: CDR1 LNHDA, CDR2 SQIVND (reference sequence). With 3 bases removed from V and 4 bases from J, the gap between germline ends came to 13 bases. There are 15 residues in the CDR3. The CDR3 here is CASSIRDTQGNTIYF. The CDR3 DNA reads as TGTGCCAGTAGTATCCGGGACACCCAAGGAAACACCATATATTTT.

Written as DNA, the CDR3 is TGTGCCAGCAGTGAAGACTTATGGACAGTCCCCTCAAAGTGGTACTTC. Protein: CASSEDLWTVPSKWYF. This chain joins TRBV6-1 and TRBJ2-7, with a weak D call TRBD1 (6 bases). Trimming took 1 base from V and 12 from J, leaving 25 bases between them. The CDR3 loop spans 16 amino acids. The germline CDR1 and CDR2 sequences are MNHNS and SASEGT.

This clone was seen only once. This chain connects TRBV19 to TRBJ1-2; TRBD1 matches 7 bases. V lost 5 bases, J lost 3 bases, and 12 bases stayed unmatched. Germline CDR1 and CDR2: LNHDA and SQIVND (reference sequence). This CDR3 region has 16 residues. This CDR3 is CASSPAGTANYYGYTF. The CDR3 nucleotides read TGTGCCAGTAGTCCCGCCGGGACAGCGAACTACTATGGCTACACCTTC.